This is a list of T cell receptor beta chains from one sample in a study of blood T cell repertoires in COVID-19. Only in-frame clones appear in the TCRdb table, and some are missing; sequencing was by immunoSEQ multiplex PCR. The sample shows fewer than 650,000 clones, about 89% of them seen only once. What was sequenced was peripheral blood. The receptors were sampled from a woman aged 45-65 years with COVID-19, enrolled during active disease. Each CDR3 is given without its conserved first and last residue.

>TRBV6-5|TRBJ1-1
ASQTVTLNTEAF
>TRBV10-3|TRBJ1-5
AISESNGLSDNQPQH
>TRBV11-3|TRBJ2-2
ASSLTGLGGELF
>TRBV3-1/TRBV3-2|TRBJ1-1
ASSQVRFGGQGNTEAF
>TRBV6-6|TRBJ1-2
ASSYSTTVLLEGYT
>TRBV20-1|TRBJ2-7
SAILSRVQY
>TRBV25-1|TRBJ1-2
ASSPYGDDYGYT
>TRBV7-9|TRBJ1-2
ASSPIQGAYGYT
>TRBV24-1|TRBJ1-6
ATSDLYGQSSYNSPLH
>TRBV7-2|TRBJ1-5
ASSPGARYSNQPQH
>TRBV15|TRBJ2-7
ATSRVGSGRYEQY